This section outlines one TCR beta chain sequence together with its context. This sample was included in a study of shared clonotypes between healthy human individuals. Between the trimmed V and J ends, which lost 6 bases and 10 bases, there was a span of 13 bases. Germline CDR1 is MNHNS and CDR2 is SASEGT. The CDR3 has 11 residues. Both subsets, CD45RA+ naive and CD45RA-negative memory, were split from the CD4+ cells. Data came from immunoSEQ multiplex PCR; TCRdb stores just in-frame clones and leaves some out. This sample carries about 1 million clones, around 75% of them seen once, and the ten largest clones take over 1.3%.

This chain connects TRBV6-1 to TRBJ2-7; no clear D gene. This TCR was sampled from a man younger than 35 in good health. Input material: memory CD4+ T cells sorted from blood. The sample's subset: CD45RA-negative fraction. CDR3 protein: CASSESRFQYF. Here the CDR3 DNA reads TGTGCCAGCAGCGAATCTAGATTCCAGTACTTC.